Described below is a single T cell receptor beta chain sequence and its context. What it recognizes is unknown. A second PCR, run for about 7 to 11 cycles, used a sample-barcoded 5' primer plus a J-beta primer mix. One entry per CDR3 protein results from TCRdb running MiXCR on the 5' RACE reads. The table includes 1.4 million to 1.5 million distinct CDR3 sequences, about 43% detected once. The data originate from a study of blood T cells in healthy people across ages. The CDR3 loop spans 13 amino acids. Trimming shortened V by 1 base and J by 2 bases, and 9 bases separated the two germline ends. CDR1 is DFQATT, CDR2 SNEGSKA, per germline (reference sequence). Isolated PBMCs totaled at least 7 million in each sample. Broader study findings: Unknown CMV status may confound age-related changes in expanded clones. More naive CD4+ cells and higher diversity marked long-lived donors relative to aged donors.

This TCR derives from a woman younger than 30 in good health. The rearrangement uses TRBV20-1 and TRBJ2-7; D remains unclear. The sequenced material came from blood. CDR3 loop: CSARGASTYEQYF. As DNA, the CDR3 is TGCAGTGCTAGAGGGGCGTCGACCTACGAGCAGTACTTC.